Presented here are 17 T cell receptor beta chains from one specimen sequenced in a study of blood T cells in healthy people across ages. A sample-barcoded 5' primer and a J-beta primer mix were used in a second PCR of about 7 to 12 cycles. TCRdb re-called the 5' RACE reads with MiXCR, one entry per CDR3 protein. The sample shows 600,000 to 900,000 distinct CDR3 sequences, 20% to 30% of them seen only once. These data were also filed under a second study, of T cells of mothers and their children.

The sample comprised blood. The receptors were sampled from a boy between 10 and 17 years old in good health.

This clonotype has just a few counts. V usage is TRBV2 and J usage is TRBJ1-2; 9 nucleotides agree with TRBD1. Trimming cost V 8 bases and J 2 bases; bases outside gene matches: 12. Germline V gene data show CDR1 as SNHLY and CDR2 as FYNNEI. CDR3 size: 16 residues. This chain's CDR3 is CASRFPGDRANYGYTF. In DNA form, the CDR3 reads TGTGCCAGCCGATTTCCGGGGGACAGGGCGAACTATGGCTACACCTTC. The complete variable domain, with remaining parts taken from reference TRBV2 and TRBJ1-2, reads EPEVTQTPSHQVTQMGQEVILRCVPISNHLYFYWYRQILGQKVEFLVSFYNNEISEKSEIFDDQFSVERPDGSNFTLKIRSTKLEDSAMYFCASRFPGDRANYGYTFGSGTRLTVV.

As to this clonotype: Mismatch with germline at one junction end may stem from a read error. The chain carries TRBV29-1 and TRBJ2-6; D is possibly TRBD1 or TRBD2 (6 bases each). The germline gives CDR1 SQVTM, CDR2 ANQGSEA. This CDR3 is 14 amino acids long. In nucleotides, the CDR3 is TGCAGCGTTAGGGGGGTAGCTGGGGCCAACGCCCTGACTTTC. This codes for CSVRGVAGANALTF.

The rearrangement joins TRBV7-2 to TRBJ2-5; the D gene is possibly TRBD1 (6 bases). The J call is doubtful: the DNA matches TRBJ2-7 better. The CDR3 is 15 amino acids. The germline gives CDR1 SGHTA, CDR2 FQGNSA. CDR3 DNA sequence: TGTGCCAGCAGCTCCTTCCAGGGGAACCCCTACGAGCAGTACTTC. Translation gives CASSSFQGNPYEQYF.

The rearrangement uses TRBV5-5 and TRBJ2-3; 7 bases fit TRBD2. The trim removed 4 bases at V and 5 bases at J, leaving 13 bases unmatched. Looked up from germline, CDR1 is SGHKS and CDR2 is YYEKEE (reference sequence). The CDR3 spans 16 residues. Here the CDR3 reads CASSPVGGGGRDTQYF. DNA of the CDR3: TGTGCCAGCAGCCCCGTCGGCGGGGGTGGGAGAGATACGCAGTATTTT.

In its sample, this clonotype was seen a few times. For the CDR3, the DNA is TGTGCCAGCACCCCGTGGCCCCAAGGAGATGAGCAGTTCTTC. This encodes CASTPWPQGDEQFF. The chain is built from TRBV11-1 and TRBJ2-5; D gene ambiguous. The closer fit of TRBJ2-1 to the DNA end suggests the J call may be wrong. This CDR3 contains 14 residues. Germline V lookup: CDR1 SGHAT, CDR2 FQDESV (reference sequence).

This clonotype was seen a handful of times. This chain connects TRBV20-1 to TRBJ2-1, with D perhaps TRBD1 (5 bases). The CDR3 runs to 14 residues. Germline CDR1 and CDR2: DFQATT and SNEGSKA (reference sequence). V lost 3 bases to trimming and J lost 9 bases, with 18 bases between them. The CDR3 nucleotides read TGCAGTGCTAGTAACAGGAGTTTGTTTATTGAGCAGTTCTTC. Amino acids: CSASNRSLFIEQFF.

This sequence joins TRBV5-1 and TRBJ2-5; a weak D match, TRBD2 (6 bases). Germline V CDR1 and CDR2: SGHRS, YFSETQ. Deletions cut 4 bases from V and 6 bases from J, with 28 bases between. CDR3 length equals 18 residues. CDR3 sequence: CASSPSPWQHTGVQTQYF. The CDR3 coding sequence is TGCGCCAGCAGCCCCTCGCCCTGGCAGCACACGGGGGTACAGACCCAGTACTTC.

The J gene is TRBJ2-5, the V gene TRBV29-1; TRBD2 might be the D (6 bases). The J call is in doubt because the DNA end fits TRBJ2-1 better. This CDR3 comprises 11 residues. In germline, CDR1 is SQVTM, CDR2 ANQGSEA. The CDR3 spells CSGGPSVEQFF. The CDR3 DNA is TGCAGCGGGGGTCCTAGCGTTGAGCAGTTCTTC.

This clonotype was seen a few times. This chain joins TRBV6-6 and TRBJ2-5, with D tentatively TRBD2 (5 bases). The germline V gene has CDR1 MNHNY and CDR2 SVGAGI (reference sequence). Trimming cost V 2 bases and J 5 bases, with 12 bases left between them. The CDR3 is 14 residues long. The CDR3 protein is CASSYGLARETQYF. CDR3 nucleotides: TGTGCCAGCAGTTACGGGCTAGCAAGGGAGACCCAGTACTTC.

This chain uses TRBV10-3 with TRBJ2-5; 9 bases fit TRBD2. CDR1 is ENHRY, CDR2 SYGVKD, per germline. CDR3 length: 14 residues. Trimming took 3 bases from V and 5 from J; bases not matched to a gene: 4. Here the CDR3 reads CAISDSGGRETQYF. The CDR3 coding sequence is TGTGCCATCAGTGACAGCGGGGGGCGCGAGACCCAGTACTTC.

This clonotype came up a few times. The DNA for the CDR3 is TGTGCCAGCTTCAAAGAGGTGGCAGTCCAAGAGACCCAGTACTTC. This sequence encodes CASFKEVAVQETQYF. The V and J genes are TRBV5-6 and TRBJ2-5; no reliable D call. CDR3 length: 15 residues. V was cut by 7 bases and J by 1 base, with 17 bases left in between. Germline-derived CDR1 and CDR2 are SGHDT and YYEEEE.

The chain is built from TRBV2 and TRBJ2-7, with D tentatively TRBD1 or TRBD2 (5 bases each). Trimming shortened V by 6 bases and J by 2 bases, and 11 bases separated the two germline ends. The CDR3 length is 13 residues. CDR1 SNHLY and CDR2 FYNNEI come from the germline V gene. The chain's CDR3 is CASRSGTTYEQYF. DNA of the CDR3: TGTGCCAGCAGGTCAGGGACCACCTACGAGCAGTACTTC.

This clonotype was detected a few times. The chain is built from TRBV7-3 and TRBJ2-2, with 15 bases fitting TRBD2. This CDR3 spans 20 amino acids. The V gene end was trimmed by 5 bases and the J gene end by 0 bases; junction bases not matched to a gene: 10. Germline CDR1 and CDR2: SGHTA and FQGTGA. The CDR3 region has the DNA TGTGCCAGCAGCCCGGGGAGGGGACTAGCGGGGGGCCCGAACACCGGGGAGCTGTTTTTT. It translates to CASSPGRGLAGGPNTGELFF. Drawing the rest from reference TRBV7-3 and TRBJ2-2, the complete variable domain is GAGVSQTPSNKVTEKGKYVELRCDPISGHTALYWYRQSLGQGPEFLIYFQGTGAADDSGLPNDRFFAVRPEGSVSTLKIQRTERGDSAVYLCASSPGRGLAGGPNTGELFFGEGSRLTVL.

The chain employs TRBV14 and TRBJ2-5; TRBD1 or TRBD2 may be the D gene (5 bases each). Germline lookup yields CDR1 SGHDN and CDR2 FVKESK. This CDR3 comprises 15 residues. The germline V and J ends were trimmed by 1 base and 7 bases, with 16 bases remaining between them. The CDR3 region is CASSQGDRGGWTQYF. The CDR3 region has the DNA TGTGCCAGCAGCCAAGGGGACCGTGGGGGATGGACCCAGTACTTC.

The chain joins TRBV5-5 to TRBJ2-2; D gene uncertain. Trimming removed 2 bases at V and 1 base at J, with 9 bases between. The CDR3 totals 15 residues. Germline CDR1 and CDR2: SGHKS and YYEKEE (reference sequence). The CDR3 DNA sequence: TGTGCCAGCAGCTTTAAGGCAGGGAACACCGGGGAGCTGTTTTTT. Its translation is CASSFKAGNTGELFF.

The rearrangement joins TRBV15 to TRBJ1-1, with D tentatively TRBD1 (5 bases). Between the trimmed V and J ends, which lost 2 bases and 4 bases, there was a span of 11 bases. The CDR3 covers 14 residues. Germline assignment: CDR1 LNHNV and CDR2 YYDKDF (reference sequence). The CDR3 region is CATSRQGGGTEAFF. CDR3 sequence (DNA): TGTGCCACCAGCAGACAGGGCGGCGGCACTGAAGCTTTCTTT. The variable domain in full, completed from reference TRBV15 and TRBJ1-1, reads DAMVIQNPRYQVTQFGKPVTLSCSQTLNHNVMYWYQQKSSQAPKLLFHYYDKDFNNEADTPDNFQSRRPNTSFCFLDIRSPGLGDTAMYLCATSRQGGGTEAFFGQGTRLTVV.

The V gene is TRBV27, the J gene TRBJ1-2; possibly TRBD1 for D (5 bases). Looked up from germline, CDR1 is MNHEY and CDR2 is SMNVEV (reference sequence). The CDR3 spans 15 residues. V was shortened by 5 bases and J by 1 base, with 14 bases between the two germline ends. The CDR3 loop is CASSRRTGVNYGYTF. CDR3 nucleotides: TGTGCCAGCAGTCGTCGAACGGGGGTTAACTATGGCTACACCTTC.